The 14 T cell receptor beta chains below were found in one sample sequenced in a study of STAT5B mutations in CD4+ large granular lymphocyte leukemia. Clones were read by immunoSEQ multiplex PCR, and TCRdb kept only the in-frame ones, dropping some. The sample holds about 48,000 clones, about 70% seen once. The sequenced sample consisted of CD4+ T cells from blood buffy coats. These receptors were collected from a human donor in good health.

This clone has a single count. This chain joins TRBV29-1 and TRBJ2-7; D gene unclear. The germline V gene has CDR1 SQVTM and CDR2 ANQGSEA. This CDR3 is built from 13 residues. The V and J ends lost 2 bases and 3 bases respectively, with 11 bases between them. The CDR3 coding sequence is TGCAGCGTTGAATCGACGGGTCTCTACGAGCAGTACTTC. Amino acids: CSVESTGLYEQYF.

The rearrangement links TRBV2 to TRBJ2-7; 8 bases agree with TRBD1. The length of the CDR3 is 13 residues. CDR1 and CDR2 (germline): SNHLY, FYNNEI. With 7 bases clipped from V and 4 bases from J, the junction kept 6 bases outside the gene matches. In nucleotides, the CDR3 is TGTGCCAGCAAAGCAGGGGGCAGGTACGAGCAGTACTTC. Protein product: CASKAGGRYEQYF.

This chain connects TRBV5-1 to TRBJ2-2; D is ambiguous. CDR1 SGHRS and CDR2 YFSETQ come from the germline V gene. V gave up 5 bases and J gave up 3 bases, with 11 bases separating them. CDR3 size: 14 residues. The CDR3 loop is CASRSLDYTGELFF. Here the CDR3 DNA reads TGCGCCAGCAGATCCTTAGATTACACCGGGGAGCTGTTTTTT.

The sample holds one count of this clone. This chain uses TRBV7-2 with TRBJ2-3; tentatively, D is TRBD1 (5 bases). V was clipped by 3 bases and J by 6 bases, with 10 bases between them. Germline V gene lookup returns CDR1 SGHTA and CDR2 FQGNSA. The length of the CDR3 is 13 residues. As DNA, the CDR3 is TGTGCCAGCAGCTTTACAGGTACCGATACGCAGTATTTT. Translation gives CASSFTGTDTQYF.

The J gene is TRBJ2-5, the V gene TRBV7-9, with 13 bases aligning to TRBD2. J gave up 5 bases and V 5 bases, and 8 bases lay outside the gene matches. Germline V gene lookup returns CDR1 SEHNR and CDR2 FQNEAQ (reference sequence). This CDR3 region has 16 residues. This CDR3 is CASSPTSGGAWETQYF. The CDR3 DNA is TGTGCCAGCAGCCCAACTAGCGGGGGGGCTTGGGAGACCCAGTACTTC.

This chain joins TRBV7-3 and TRBJ2-3; 8 bases agree with TRBD1. Germline V CDR1 and CDR2: SGHTA, FQGTGA. The CDR3 loop spans 18 amino acids. V shed 5 bases and J 2 bases; nucleotides not matched to a gene: 15. In DNA form, the CDR3 reads TGTGCCAGCAGCCGATCTGGGACAGGCGGAGTTACCACAGATACGCAGTATTTT. As protein: CASSRSGTGGVTTDTQYF.

Here the CDR3 reads CASSQETSGGLPYEQYF. The CDR3 bases are TGTGCCAGCAGCCAAGAAACTAGCGGGGGGCTCCCCTACGAGCAGTACTTC. This chain connects TRBV4-2 to TRBJ2-7, with 12 positions matching TRBD2. CDR1 and CDR2 from the germline V gene are LGHNA and YNFKEQ. Trimming at V came to 0 bases and at J to 2 bases, leaving 5 bases not matched to a gene. There are 17 residues in the CDR3.

The CDR3 spells CSVGVAGGQTAQYF. CDR3 bases: TGCAGCGTTGGGGTAGCGGGGGGTCAGACAGCGCAGTATTTT. This chain joins TRBV29-1 and TRBJ2-3; TRBD2 aligns across 10 bases. CDR1 and CDR2 (germline): SQVTM, ANQGSEA. The V segment lost 4 bases and the J segment 10 bases; nucleotides outside the gene matches: 11. This CDR3 is built from 14 residues.

The rearrangement uses TRBV30 and TRBJ2-3, with TRBD1 as a possible D gene (6 bases). Germline CDR1 is GTSNPN and CDR2 is SVGIG (reference sequence). This CDR3 comprises 16 residues. Trimming took off 1 base at V and 2 bases at J, with 16 bases between the two ends. Here the CDR3 reads CAWSAGTRKHTDTQYF. Written as DNA, the CDR3 is TGTGCCTGGAGTGCCGGGACACGCAAACACACAGATACGCAGTATTTT.

The gene calls are TRBV5-4 and TRBJ2-6; maybe TRBD2 (5 bases). Between the trimmed V and J ends, which lost 0 bases and 0 bases, there was a span of 16 bases. This CDR3 region has 19 residues. Germline values: CDR1 SGHNT, CDR2 YYREEE (reference sequence). The CDR3 region is CASSLVLGKRASGANVLTF. The CDR3 region has the DNA TGTGCCAGCAGCTTGGTATTGGGGAAGAGGGCCTCTGGGGCCAACGTCCTGACTTTC. Combining the CDR3 with reference TRBV5-4 and TRBJ2-6 gives the whole variable domain ETGVTQSPTHLIKTRGQQVTLRCSSQSGHNTVSWYQQALGQGPQFIFQYYREEENGRGNFPPRFSGLQFPNYSSELNVNALELDDSALYLCASSLVLGKRASGANVLTFGAGSRLTVL.

This clone was detected a few times. The rearrangement uses TRBV19 and TRBJ1-6; D is undetermined. This CDR3 has 16 amino acids. V gave up 5 bases and J gave up 7 bases, with 18 bases separating them. The V gene's germline CDR1 is LNHDA and CDR2 SQIVND (reference sequence). CDR3 sequence: CASSPRTDGLNSPLHF. The CDR3 DNA reads as TGTGCCAGTAGTCCGCGCACGGACGGATTAAATTCACCCCTCCACTTT.

CDR3 amino acids: CAWSRGQDLNGYTF. CDR3 DNA sequence: TGTGCCTGGAGTAGGGGACAGGATTTAAATGGCTACACCTTC. The chain joins TRBV30 to TRBJ1-2; 8 bases are a match to TRBD1. This CDR3 is built from 14 residues. J lost 6 bases, V lost 2 bases, and 8 bases had no gene match. The V gene's germline CDR1 is GTSNPN and CDR2 SVGIG (reference sequence).

The sample holds a few counts of this clone. This chain connects TRBV5-6 to TRBJ1-1, with D possibly being TRBD1 (5 bases). V lost 1 base, J lost 14 bases, and 12 bases lay in between. This CDR3 is built from 11 residues. In germline, CDR1 is SGHDT, CDR2 YYEEEE. The CDR3 spells CASSLPGEVFF. The CDR3 nucleotides are TGTGCCAGCAGCTTGCCGGGGGAGGTCTTCTTT.

By sample share, this clone is medium-sized. The chain links TRBV6-5 to TRBJ2-7; TRBD1 agrees at 9 bases. Unmatched junction bases numbered 7, after V lost 6 bases and J lost 7 bases. The germline CDR1 and CDR2 sequences are MNHEY and SVGAGI. The length of the CDR3 is 13 residues. The CDR3 DNA sequence: TGTGCCAGCAGCCGGGACAGGGCTCGGGAGCAGTACTTC. Residues: CASSRDRAREQYF.